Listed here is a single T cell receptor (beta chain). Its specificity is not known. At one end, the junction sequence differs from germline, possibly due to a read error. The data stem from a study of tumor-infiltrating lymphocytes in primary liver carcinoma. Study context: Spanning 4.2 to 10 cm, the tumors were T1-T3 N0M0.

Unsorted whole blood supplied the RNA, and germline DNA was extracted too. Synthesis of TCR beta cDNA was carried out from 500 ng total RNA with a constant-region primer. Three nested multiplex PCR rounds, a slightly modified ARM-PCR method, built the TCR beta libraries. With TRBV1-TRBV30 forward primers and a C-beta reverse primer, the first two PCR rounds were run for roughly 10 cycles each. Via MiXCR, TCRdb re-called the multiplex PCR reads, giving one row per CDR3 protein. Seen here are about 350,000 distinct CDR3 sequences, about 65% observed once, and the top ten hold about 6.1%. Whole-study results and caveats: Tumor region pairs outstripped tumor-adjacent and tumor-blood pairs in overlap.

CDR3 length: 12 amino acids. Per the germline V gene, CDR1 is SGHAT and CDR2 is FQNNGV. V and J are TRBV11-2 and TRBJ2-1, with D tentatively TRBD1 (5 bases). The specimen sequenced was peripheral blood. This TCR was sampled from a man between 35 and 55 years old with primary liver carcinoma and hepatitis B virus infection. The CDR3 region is CASSFTGAEQSF. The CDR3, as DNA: TGTGCCAGCAGCTTTACAGGCGCTGAGCAGTCCTTC.